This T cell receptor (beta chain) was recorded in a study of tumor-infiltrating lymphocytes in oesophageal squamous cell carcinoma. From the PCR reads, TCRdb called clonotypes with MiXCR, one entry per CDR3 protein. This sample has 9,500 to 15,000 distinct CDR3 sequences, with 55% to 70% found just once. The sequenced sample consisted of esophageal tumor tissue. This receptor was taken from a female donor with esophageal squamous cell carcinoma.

The CDR3 region is CASSIDRVYEQYF. The CDR3 nucleotides read TGTGCCAGCAGCATCGACAGGGTCTACGAGCAGTACTTC. The rearrangement uses TRBV7-2 and TRBJ2-1; 7 positions agree with TRBD1. Judging by the DNA end, TRBJ2-7 fits better; the J call may be wrong. Germline-derived CDR1 and CDR2 are SGHTA and FQGNSA. CDR3 length: 13 amino acids.